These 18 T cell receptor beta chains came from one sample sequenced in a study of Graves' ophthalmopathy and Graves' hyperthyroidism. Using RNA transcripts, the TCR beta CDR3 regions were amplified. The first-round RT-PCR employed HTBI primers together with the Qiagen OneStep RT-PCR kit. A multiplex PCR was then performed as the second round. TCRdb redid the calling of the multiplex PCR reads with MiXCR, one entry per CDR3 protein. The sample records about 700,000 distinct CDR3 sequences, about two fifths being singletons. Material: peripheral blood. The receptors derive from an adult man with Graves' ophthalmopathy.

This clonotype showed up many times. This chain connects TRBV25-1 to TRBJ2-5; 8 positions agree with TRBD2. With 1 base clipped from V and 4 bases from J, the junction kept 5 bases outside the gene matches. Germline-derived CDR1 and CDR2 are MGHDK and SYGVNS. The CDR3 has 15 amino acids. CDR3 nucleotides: TGTGCCAGCAGTGAATCGGGGGGGCTTGGAGAGACCCAGTACTTC. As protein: CASSESGGLGETQYF.

CDR3 sequence: CASSPPVQGNSPLHF. CDR3 bases: TGTGCCAGCTCACCACCGGTACAGGGAAATTCACCCCTCCACTTT. The chain carries TRBV25-1 and TRBJ1-6; maybe TRBD1 (6 bases). Between the trimmed V and J ends, which lost 8 bases and 7 bases, there was a span of 18 bases. In germline, CDR1 is MGHDK, CDR2 SYGVNS. The CDR3 spans 15 residues.

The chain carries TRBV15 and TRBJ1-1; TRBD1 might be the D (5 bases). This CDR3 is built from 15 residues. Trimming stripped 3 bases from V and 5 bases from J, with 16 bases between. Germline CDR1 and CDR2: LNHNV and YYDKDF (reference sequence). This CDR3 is CATSSQVLGETEAFF. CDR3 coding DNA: TGTGCCACCAGCAGCCAAGTCTTAGGGGAGACTGAAGCTTTCTTT.

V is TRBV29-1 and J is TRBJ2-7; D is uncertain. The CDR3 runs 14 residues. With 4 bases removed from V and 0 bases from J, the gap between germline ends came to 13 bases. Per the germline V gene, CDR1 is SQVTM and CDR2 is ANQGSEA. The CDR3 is CSVVDHTSSYEQYF. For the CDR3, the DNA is TGCAGCGTTGTTGACCACACGAGCTCCTACGAGCAGTACTTC.

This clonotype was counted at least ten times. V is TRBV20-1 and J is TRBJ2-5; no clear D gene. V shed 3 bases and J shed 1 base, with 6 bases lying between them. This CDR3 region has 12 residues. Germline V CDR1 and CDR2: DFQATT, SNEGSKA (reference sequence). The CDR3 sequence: CSASSPQETQYF. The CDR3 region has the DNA TGCAGTGCTAGCTCGCCCCAAGAGACCCAGTACTTC.

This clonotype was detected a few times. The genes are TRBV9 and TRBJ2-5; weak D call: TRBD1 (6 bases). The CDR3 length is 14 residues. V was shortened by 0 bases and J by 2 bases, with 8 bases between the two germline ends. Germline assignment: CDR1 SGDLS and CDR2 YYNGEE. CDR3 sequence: CASSVEGVQETQYF. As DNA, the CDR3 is TGTGCCAGCAGCGTAGAGGGGGTGCAAGAGACCCAGTACTTC.

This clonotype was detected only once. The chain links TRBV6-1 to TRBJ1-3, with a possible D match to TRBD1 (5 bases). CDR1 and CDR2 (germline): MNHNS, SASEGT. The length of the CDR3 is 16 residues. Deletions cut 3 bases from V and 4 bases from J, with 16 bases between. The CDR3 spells CASSDLQGLIGNTIYF. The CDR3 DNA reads TGTGCCAGCAGTGACCTCCAGGGTTTAATAGGAAACACCATATATTTT.

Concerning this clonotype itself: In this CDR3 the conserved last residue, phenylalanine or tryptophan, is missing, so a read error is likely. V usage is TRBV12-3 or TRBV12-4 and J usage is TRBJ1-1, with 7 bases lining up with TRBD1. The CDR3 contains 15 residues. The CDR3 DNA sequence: TGTGCCAGCAGTTTAGGGGACAGTAGGGACACTGAGGCTTTCTCT. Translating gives CASSLGDSRDTEAFS.

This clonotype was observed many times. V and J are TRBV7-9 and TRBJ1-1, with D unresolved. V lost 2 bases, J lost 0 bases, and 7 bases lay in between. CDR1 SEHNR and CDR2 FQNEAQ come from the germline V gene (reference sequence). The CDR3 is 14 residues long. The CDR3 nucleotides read TGTGCCAGCAGCTTACAGATACTGAACACTGAAGCTTTCTTT. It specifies CASSLQILNTEAFF.

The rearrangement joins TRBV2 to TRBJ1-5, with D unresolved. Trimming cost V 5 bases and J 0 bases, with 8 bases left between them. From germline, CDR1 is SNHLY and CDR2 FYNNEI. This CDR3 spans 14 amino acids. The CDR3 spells CASSSIVSNQPQHF. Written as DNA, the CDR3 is TGTGCCAGCAGTTCGATAGTTAGCAATCAGCCCCAGCATTTT.

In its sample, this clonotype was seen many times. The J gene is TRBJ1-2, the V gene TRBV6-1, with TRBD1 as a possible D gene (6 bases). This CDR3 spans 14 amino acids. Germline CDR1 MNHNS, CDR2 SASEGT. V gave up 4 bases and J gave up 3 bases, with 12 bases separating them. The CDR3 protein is CASSVTGRDYGYTF. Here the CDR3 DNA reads TGTGCCAGCAGTGTTACAGGGCGAGACTATGGCTACACCTTC.

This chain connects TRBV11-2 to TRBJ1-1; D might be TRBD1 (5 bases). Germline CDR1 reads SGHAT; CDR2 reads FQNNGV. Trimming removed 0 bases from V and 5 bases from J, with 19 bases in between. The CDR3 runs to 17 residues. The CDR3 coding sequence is TGTGCCAGCAGCTTAGACGCCATTACAGGAAGGGTGACTGAAGCTTTCTTT. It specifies CASSLDAITGRVTEAFF.

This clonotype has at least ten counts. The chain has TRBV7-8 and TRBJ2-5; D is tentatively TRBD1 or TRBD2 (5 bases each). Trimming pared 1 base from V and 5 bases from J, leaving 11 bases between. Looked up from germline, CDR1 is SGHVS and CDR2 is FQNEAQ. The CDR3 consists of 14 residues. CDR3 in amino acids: CASSLGSWDETQYF. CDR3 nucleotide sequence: TGTGCCAGCAGCTTAGGGTCCTGGGACGAGACCCAGTACTTC.

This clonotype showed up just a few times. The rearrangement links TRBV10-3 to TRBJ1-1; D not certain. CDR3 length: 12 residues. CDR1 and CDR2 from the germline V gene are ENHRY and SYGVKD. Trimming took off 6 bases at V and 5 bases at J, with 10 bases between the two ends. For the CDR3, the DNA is TGTGCCATCAGGGAGGCTAGGACTGAAGCTTTCTTT. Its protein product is CAIREARTEAFF.

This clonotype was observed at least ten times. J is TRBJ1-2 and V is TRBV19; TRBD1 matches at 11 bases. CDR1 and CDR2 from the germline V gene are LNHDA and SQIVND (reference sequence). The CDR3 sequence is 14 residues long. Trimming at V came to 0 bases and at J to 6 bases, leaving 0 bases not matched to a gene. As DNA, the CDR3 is TGTGCCAGTAGTATAGAGGACAGGGGGCATGGCTACACCTTC. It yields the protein CASSIEDRGHGYTF.

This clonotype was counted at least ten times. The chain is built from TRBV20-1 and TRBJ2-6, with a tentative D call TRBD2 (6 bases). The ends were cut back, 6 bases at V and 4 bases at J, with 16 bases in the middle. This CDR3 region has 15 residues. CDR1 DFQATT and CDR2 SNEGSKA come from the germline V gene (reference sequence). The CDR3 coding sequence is TGCAGTGCACGGGACGGGGGAAAAGGGGCCAACGTCCTGACTTTC. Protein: CSARDGGKGANVLTF.

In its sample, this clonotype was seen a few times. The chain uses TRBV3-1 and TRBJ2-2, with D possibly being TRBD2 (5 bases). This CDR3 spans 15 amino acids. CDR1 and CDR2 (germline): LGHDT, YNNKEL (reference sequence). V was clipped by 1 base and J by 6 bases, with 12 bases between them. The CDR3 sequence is CASSQGLSDPGELFF. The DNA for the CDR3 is TGTGCCAGCAGCCAAGGACTATCGGATCCCGGGGAGCTGTTTTTT.

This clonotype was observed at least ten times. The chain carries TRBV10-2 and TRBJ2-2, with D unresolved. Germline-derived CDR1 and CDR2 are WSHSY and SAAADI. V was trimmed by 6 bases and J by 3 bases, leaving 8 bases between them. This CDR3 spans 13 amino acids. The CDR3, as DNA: TGCGCCAGCAGGGCGAGGTACACCGGGGAGCTGTTTTTT. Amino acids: CASRARYTGELFF.